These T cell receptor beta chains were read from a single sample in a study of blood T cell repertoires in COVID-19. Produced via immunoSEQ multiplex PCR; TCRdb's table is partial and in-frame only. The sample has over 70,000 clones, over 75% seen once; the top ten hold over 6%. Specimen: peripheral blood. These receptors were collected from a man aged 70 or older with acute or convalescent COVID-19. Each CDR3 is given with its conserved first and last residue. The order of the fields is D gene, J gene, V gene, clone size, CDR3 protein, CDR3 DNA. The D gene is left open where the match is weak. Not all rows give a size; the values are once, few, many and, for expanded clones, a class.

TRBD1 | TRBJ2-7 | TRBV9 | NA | CASSGGQGVDEQYF | TGTGCCAGCAGCGGGGGACAGGGGGTTGACGAGCAGTACTTC
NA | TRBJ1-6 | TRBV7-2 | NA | CASSLLGGLLGYSPLHF | TGTGCCAGCAGCTTGCTAGGAGGACTCCTGGGCTATTCACCCCTCCACTTT
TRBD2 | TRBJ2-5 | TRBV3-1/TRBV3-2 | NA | CASSQGLAGGQETQYF | TGTGCCAGCAGCCAAGGACTAGCGGGGGGTCAAGAGACCCAGTACTTC
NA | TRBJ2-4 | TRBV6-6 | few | CASSQNRRTRKKEGLAKNIQYF | TGTGCCAGCAGTCAGAACCGGAGAACAAGGAAGAAGGAAGGACTAGCCAAAAACATTCAGTACTTC
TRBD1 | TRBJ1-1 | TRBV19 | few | CASSIQGGTEAFF | TGTGCCAGTAGCATCCAGGGGGGCACTGAAGCTTTCTTT
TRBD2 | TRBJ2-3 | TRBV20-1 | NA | CSASRREGGTDTQYF | TGCAGTGCTAGTAGGCGGGAGGGTGGCACAGATACGCAGTATTTT
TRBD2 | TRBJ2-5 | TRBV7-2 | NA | CASSPPGGETQYF | TGTGCCAGCAGCCCCCCGGGGGGGGAGACCCAGTACTTC
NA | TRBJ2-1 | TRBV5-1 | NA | CASSLVAGDNEQFF | TGCGCCAGCAGCTTGGTTGCAGGGGACAATGAGCAGTTCTTC
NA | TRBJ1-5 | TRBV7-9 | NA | CASSLAAEQPQHF | TGTGCCAGCAGCTTAGCTGCGGAGCAGCCCCAGCATTTT
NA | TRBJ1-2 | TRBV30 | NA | CAWSVMGLGGYTF | TGTGCCTGGAGTGTCATGGGGCTCGGTGGCTACACCTTC
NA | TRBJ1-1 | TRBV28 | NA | CASTENRHTEAFF | TGTGCCAGCACTGAGAACAGGCACACTGAAGCTTTCTTT
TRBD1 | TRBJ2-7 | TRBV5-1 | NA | CASSSIPGQGFHEQYF | TGCGCCAGCAGCTCGATCCCGGGACAGGGTTTCCACGAGCAGTACTTC
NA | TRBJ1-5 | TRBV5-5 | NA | CASSLLGQNNQPQHF | TGTGCCAGCAGCTTGTTGGGGCAGAACAATCAGCCCCAGCATTTT
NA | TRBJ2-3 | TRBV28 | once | CASSLSAGTDTQYF | TGTGCCAGCAGTCTCAGCGCTGGCACAGATACGCAGTATTTT
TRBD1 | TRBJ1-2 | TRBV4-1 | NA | CASSQERQGALYYGYTF | TGCGCCAGCAGCCAAGAACGCCAGGGGGCATTGTACTATGGCTACACCTTC
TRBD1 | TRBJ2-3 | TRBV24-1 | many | CATSGTGGQGDTQYF | TGTGCCACCTCCGGGACAGGGGGCCAGGGAGATACGCAGTATTTT
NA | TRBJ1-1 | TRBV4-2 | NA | CASSQDKNTEAFF | TGTGCCAGCAGCCAAGATAAGAACACTGAAGCTTTCTTT
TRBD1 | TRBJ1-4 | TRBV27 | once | CASSPGTGERDEKLFF | TGTGCCAGCAGTCCCGGGACAGGGGAGAGGGATGAAAAACTGTTTTTT
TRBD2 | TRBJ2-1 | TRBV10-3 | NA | CAISGTSGTSYNEQFF | TGTGCCATCAGTGGGACTAGCGGGACCTCCTACAATGAGCAGTTCTTC
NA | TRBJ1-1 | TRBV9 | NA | CASSVGTDNTEAFF | TGTGCCAGCAGCGTAGGGACAGACAACACTGAAGCTTTCTTT
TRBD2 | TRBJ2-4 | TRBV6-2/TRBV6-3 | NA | CASSYGGLAGAGNIQYF | TGTGCCAGCAGTTATGGGGGACTAGCGGGAGCCGGGAACATTCAGTACTTC
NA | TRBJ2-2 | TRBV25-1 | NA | CASSEGPGELFF | TGTGCCAGCAGTGAGGGGCCCGGGGAGCTGTTTTTT
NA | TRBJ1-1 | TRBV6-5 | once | CASSYSGGWAEAFF | TGTGCCAGCAGTTACTCGGGAGGGTGGGCTGAAGCTTTCTTT
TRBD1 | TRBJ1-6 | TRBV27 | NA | CASSNQGAGNSPLHF | TGTGCCAGCAGTAACCAGGGGGCTGGGAATTCACCCCTCCACTTT
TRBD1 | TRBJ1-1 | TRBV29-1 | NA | CSVSQGALMNTEAFF | TGCAGCGTTTCACAGGGGGCACTTATGAACACTGAAGCTTTCTTT
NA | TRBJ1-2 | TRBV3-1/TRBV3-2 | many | CASSQGGRGWGYTF | TGTGCCAGCAGCCAAGGGGGCAGGGGCTGGGGCTACACCTTC
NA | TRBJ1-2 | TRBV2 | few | CASSIAGASTNYGYTF | TGTGCCAGCAGCATTGCGGGCGCTTCTACTAACTATGGCTACACCTTC
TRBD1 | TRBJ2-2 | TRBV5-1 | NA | CASSPDRAGSGELFF | TGCGCCAGCAGCCCGGACAGGGCGGGGAGCGGGGAGCTGTTTTTT
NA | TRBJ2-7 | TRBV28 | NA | CASSTRTPYEQYF | TGTGCCAGCAGCACCCGAACTCCTTACGAGCAGTACTTC
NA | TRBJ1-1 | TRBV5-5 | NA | CASSSARAINTEAFF | TGTGCCAGCAGCTCAGCCAGGGCAATTAACACTGAAGCTTTCTTT
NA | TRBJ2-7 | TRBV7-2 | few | CASSSGLGYYEQYF | TGTGCCAGCAGTTCGGGACTTGGGTACTACGAGCAGTACTTC
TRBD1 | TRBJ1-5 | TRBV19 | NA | CASRLDRASNQPQHF | TGTGCCAGTCGACTAGACAGGGCGAGCAATCAGCCCCAGCATTTT
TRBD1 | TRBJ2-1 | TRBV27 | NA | CASSRPGTGNNEQFF | TGTGCCAGCAGCCGTCCCGGGACAGGGAACAATGAGCAGTTCTTC
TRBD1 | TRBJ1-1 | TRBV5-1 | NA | CASSRDRGPTEAFF | TGCGCCAGCAGCCGGGACAGGGGTCCCACTGAAGCTTTCTTT
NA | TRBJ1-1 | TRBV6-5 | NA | CASSYQGTNTEAFF | TGTGCCAGCAGTTACCAGGGCACGAACACTGAAGCTTTCTTT
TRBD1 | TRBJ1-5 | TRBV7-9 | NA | CASRGQGDQPQHF | TGTGCCAGCAGGGGACAGGGGGATCAGCCCCAGCATTTT
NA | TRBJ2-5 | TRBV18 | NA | CASSPLRVAETQYF | TGTGCCAGCTCACCCCTCAGGGTTGCAGAGACCCAGTACTTC
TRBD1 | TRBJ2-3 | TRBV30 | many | CAWSGDRGRTDTQYF | TGTGCCTGGAGTGGGGACAGGGGGCGGACAGATACGCAGTATTTT
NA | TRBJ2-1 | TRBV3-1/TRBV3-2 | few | CASSQAAGSGAYNEQFF | TGTGCCAGCAGCCAAGCCGCTGGGAGCGGAGCTTACAATGAGCAGTTCTTC
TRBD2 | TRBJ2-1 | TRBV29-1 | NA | CSVEGTSGRAPGNEQFF | TGCAGCGTTGAGGGGACTAGCGGGAGGGCCCCGGGGAATGAGCAGTTCTTC
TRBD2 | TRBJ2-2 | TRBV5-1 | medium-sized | CASSLGLAAYTGELFF | TGCGCCAGCAGCTTGGGACTAGCGGCCTACACCGGGGAGCTGTTTTTT
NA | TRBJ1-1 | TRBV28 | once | CATYRGAGDGTGAFF | TGTGCCACCTACCGGGGCGCAGGGGATGGTACGGGAGCTTTCTTT
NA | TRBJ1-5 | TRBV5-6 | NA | CASSLAREQPQHF | TGTGCCAGCAGCTTGGCCAGGGAACAGCCCCAGCATTTT
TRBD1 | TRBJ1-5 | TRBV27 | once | CASSVGGYSNQPQHF | TGTGCCAGCAGTGTAGGGGGCTACAGCAATCAGCCCCAGCATTTT
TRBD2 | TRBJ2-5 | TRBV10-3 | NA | CAISDPLAGGPARQETQYF | TGTGCCATCAGTGACCCGCTAGCGGGGGGGCCAGCGCGTCAGGAGACCCAGTACTTC
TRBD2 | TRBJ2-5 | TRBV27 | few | CASSFTSGLQETQYF | TGTGCCAGCAGTTTTACTAGCGGGCTCCAAGAGACCCAGTACTTC
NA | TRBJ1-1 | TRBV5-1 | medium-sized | CASSTRTANTEAFF | TGCGCCAGCAGCACTAGGACCGCGAACACTGAAGCTTTCTTT
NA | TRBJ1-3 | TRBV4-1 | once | CASSQDRGNTIYF | TGCGCCAGCAGCCAAGACAGGGGAAACACCATATATTTT
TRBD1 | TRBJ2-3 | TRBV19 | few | CASSIGTGQGGTDTQYF | TGTGCCAGTAGTATAGGAACCGGACAGGGCGGAACAGATACGCAGTATTTT
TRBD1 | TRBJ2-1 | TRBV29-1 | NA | CSVDGTGNYNEQFF | TGCAGCGTGGACGGGACAGGTAACTACAATGAGCAGTTCTTC
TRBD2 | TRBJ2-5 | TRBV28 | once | CASSFPTDGTSAAARQETQYF | TGTGCCAGCAGTTTTCCGACGGATGGGACTAGTGCCGCGGCCCGACAAGAGACCCAGTACTTC
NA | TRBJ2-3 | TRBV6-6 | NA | CASSSMAVGTDTQYF | TGTGCCAGCAGTTCCATGGCGGTAGGCACAGATACGCAGTATTTT
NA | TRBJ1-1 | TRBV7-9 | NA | CASTLGQNTLAFF | TGTGCCAGCACCTTAGGACAGAACACCCTGGCTTTCTTT
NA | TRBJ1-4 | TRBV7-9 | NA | CASSPQRGKEKLFF | TGTGCCAGCAGCCCCCAAAGAGGAAAGGAAAAACTGTTTTTT
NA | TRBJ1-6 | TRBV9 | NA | CASSAQVGASPLHF | TGTGCCAGCAGCGCCCAAGTGGGGGCTTCACCCCTCCACTTT
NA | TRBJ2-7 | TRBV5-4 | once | CASSLSGGRPSYEQYF | TGTGCCAGCAGCTTGTCTGGCGGCCGCCCCTCCTACGAGCAGTACTTC
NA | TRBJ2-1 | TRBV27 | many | CASSLGWGREVDNEQFF | TGTGCCAGCAGCCTCGGTTGGGGGCGCGAGGTTGACAATGAGCAGTTCTTC